This T cell receptor (beta chain) was sequenced during a study of breast tumors, draining lymph nodes, adjacent tissues (dated by TCRdb to about 2016). For the wider study: Breast cancer patients provided tumor, adjacent nontumor tissue and axillary lymph nodes, and the study compared the TCR beta repertoires across these three sources. The study aimed to assess the relationships and possible T-cell exchange between tumor, surrounding tissue and draining lymph node repertoires in human breast cancer. What the research found in general, with its limitations: The conclusion that tumor T cells originate in lymph nodes was presented as consistent with a hypothesis rather than as directly demonstrated. Tumor T-cell repertoires showed less diversity than lymph node repertoires and more diversity than nontumor tissue repertoires, and tumor T-cell repertoires showed preferential V and J gene usage. Tumor and nontumor tissue repertoires were significantly more similar in luminal-like than in basal-like breast cancer. A scenario in which most tumor T cells derive from the lymph node and then expand within tumor tissue was judged to be consistent with the data.

The lymph node samples were taken from the axillary draining lymph nodes of breast cancer patients. The instrument was an Illumina HiSeq 2000. TCR beta chain libraries were generated through multiplex PCR amplification. High-throughput sequencing was used to analyze the amplified TCR beta chain products. Starting from the raw public reads, TCRdb applied fastp trimming at Q25, assembled clones with MiXCR and retained in-frame beta chains. A single entry per CDR3 protein holds the most common genes and DNA from its merged rows. In this sample the table shows some 130,000 distinct CDR3 sequences, about 20% of which occur a single time. Around 3.5% of the sample lies in the top ten. At least ten counts were recorded for this clonotype. No antigen is known for it. No much larger clonotype is one base removed from it; base qualities were not supplied. At the junction V is shortened by 9 bases and J by 3 bases, with 8 bases in between. The CDR3 starts with the cysteine, ends with the phenylalanine, and has 12 residues. Here the CDR3 DNA is all that survives: 36 bases in frame from base 1. From a lookup of the germline V gene, CDR1 and CDR2 are KGHDR and SFDVKD.

Recombination joined TRBV24-1 with TRBJ1-5; 5 matching bases give a weak D call of TRBD1. This clonotype was sampled from a female donor with breast cancer. Some clones in this sample may be carry-over from other donors' samples. The sample consisted of axillary lymph node tissue. The sequenced DNA: TGTGCCACCGGGGGTTACAATCAGCCCCAGCATTTT. Its protein product is CATGGYNQPQHF.